The 5 T cell receptor beta chains reported below all come from one sample, sequenced in a study of T cell responses to AZD1222 COVID-19 vaccine. Produced via immunoSEQ multiplex PCR; TCRdb's table is partial and in-frame only. Of under 150,000 clones listed, roughly 91% are singletons. Sample: peripheral blood, taken on day 0 of AZD1222 vaccination. The origin of the receptors is an adult in good health.

The CDR3 here is CASKEDRWTQYF. Written as DNA, the CDR3 is TGTGCCAGCAAGGAGGACCGGTGGACCCAGTACTTC. The V call is TRBV11-2, the J call TRBJ2-5, with D tentatively TRBD2 (5 bases). Trimming took off 7 bases at V and 7 bases at J, with 13 bases between the two ends. The germline gives CDR1 SGHAT, CDR2 FQNNGV. The CDR3 covers 12 residues.

The CDR3 coding sequence is TGTGCCTGGAGTGTAGGAGCGGCGAACACTGAAGCTTTCTTT. It yields the protein CAWSVGAANTEAFF. V and J are TRBV30 and TRBJ1-1; D is uncertain. The ends were cut back, 0 bases at V and 1 base at J, with 9 bases in the middle. The CDR3 loop spans 14 amino acids. Germline CDR1 and CDR2: GTSNPN and SVGIG (reference sequence).

The table lists this clone with a count of one. The chain is built from TRBV12-3 or TRBV12-4 and TRBJ2-1; unclear D gene. Trimming took 8 bases from V and 3 from J, leaving 5 bases between them. CDR3 length equals 11 residues. CDR3 residues: CASRHYNEQFF. DNA of the CDR3: TGTGCCAGCCGGCACTACAATGAGCAGTTCTTC.

V gene TRBV7-9 combines with J gene TRBJ1-5; TRBD1 aligns across 7 bases. The CDR3 loop spans 14 amino acids. Per the germline V gene, CDR1 is SEHNR and CDR2 is FQNEAQ (reference sequence). The J segment lost 3 bases and the V segment lost 5 bases, leaving 4 bases of the junction unmatched. CDR3 nucleotides: TGTGCCAGCAGCGGTGGGACAGTCAATCAGCCCCAGCATTTT. Its translation: CASSGGTVNQPQHF. Filled out from reference TRBV7-9 and TRBJ1-5, the complete variable domain reads DTGVSQNPRHKITKRGQNVTFRCDPISEHNRLYWYRQTLGQGPEFLTYFQNEAQLEKSRLLSDRFSAERPKGSFSTLEIQRTEQGDSAMYLCASSGGTVNQPQHFGDGTRLSIL.

The chain has TRBV6-6 and TRBJ2-7, with TRBD2 identical over 11 bases. V lost 6 bases, J lost 7 bases, and 11 bases stayed unmatched. The germline CDR1 and CDR2 sequences are MNHNY and SVGAGI (reference sequence). The CDR3 has 15 residues. The CDR3 is CASRLGLADVSEQYF. The DNA for the CDR3 is TGTGCCAGCAGACTGGGACTAGCGGACGTCTCTGAGCAGTACTTC.